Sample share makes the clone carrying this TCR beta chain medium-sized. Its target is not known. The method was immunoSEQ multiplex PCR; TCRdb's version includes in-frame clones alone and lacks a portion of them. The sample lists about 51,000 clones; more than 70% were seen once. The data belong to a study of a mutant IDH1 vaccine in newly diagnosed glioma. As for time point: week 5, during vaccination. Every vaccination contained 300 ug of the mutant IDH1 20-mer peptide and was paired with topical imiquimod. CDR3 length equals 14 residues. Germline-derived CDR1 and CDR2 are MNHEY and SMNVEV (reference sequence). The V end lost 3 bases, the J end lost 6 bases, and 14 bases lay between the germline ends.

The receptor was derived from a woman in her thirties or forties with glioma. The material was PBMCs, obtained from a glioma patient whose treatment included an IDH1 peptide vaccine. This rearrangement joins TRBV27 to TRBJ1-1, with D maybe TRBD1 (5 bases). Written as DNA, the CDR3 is TGTGCCAGCAGTTTCTCAACCGGGACCGCTGAAGCTTTCTTT. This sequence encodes CASSFSTGTAEAFF.